This T cell receptor beta chain appears in the sequencing data of a study of T cells after yellow fever vaccination. For the study at large: Researchers used SMART-Seq v4 Ultra Low Input to prepare fractions that had low cell numbers.

This clonotype was counted at least ten times. TCRdb re-called the 5' RACE reads with MiXCR, one entry per CDR3 protein. Of 300,000 to 350,000 distinct CDR3 sequences detected, around 4.5% appear once; the ten largest clones hold approximately 19%. The TCR sequence derives from a man between 18 and 29 years old who received the YFV17D yellow fever vaccine. Sequenced here: PBMCs, sampled 15 days after the yellow fever booster vaccination.

The chain's CDR3 is CAWSSGLTYEQYF. In nucleotides, the CDR3 is TGTGCCTGGAGCTCCGGCCTAACCTACGAGCAGTACTTC. This rearrangement joins TRBV30 to TRBJ2-7, with D hard to call. V lost 3 bases and J 2 bases, leaving 11 bases between the germline ends. The germline CDR1 and CDR2 sequences are GTSNPN and SVGIG (reference sequence). This CDR3 has 13 residues.